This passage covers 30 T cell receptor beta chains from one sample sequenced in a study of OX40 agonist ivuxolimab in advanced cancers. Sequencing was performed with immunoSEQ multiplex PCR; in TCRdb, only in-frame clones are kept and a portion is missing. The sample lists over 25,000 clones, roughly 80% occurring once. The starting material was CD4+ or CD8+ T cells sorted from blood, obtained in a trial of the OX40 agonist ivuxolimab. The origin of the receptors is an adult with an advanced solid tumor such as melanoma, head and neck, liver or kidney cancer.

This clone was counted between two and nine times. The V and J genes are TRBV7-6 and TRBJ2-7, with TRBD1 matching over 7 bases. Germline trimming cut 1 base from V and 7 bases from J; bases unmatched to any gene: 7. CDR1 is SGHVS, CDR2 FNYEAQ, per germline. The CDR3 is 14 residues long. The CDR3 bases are TGTGCCAGCAGCTTAGGGACAGGTCTAGGGGAGCAGTACTTC. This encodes CASSLGTGLGEQYF.

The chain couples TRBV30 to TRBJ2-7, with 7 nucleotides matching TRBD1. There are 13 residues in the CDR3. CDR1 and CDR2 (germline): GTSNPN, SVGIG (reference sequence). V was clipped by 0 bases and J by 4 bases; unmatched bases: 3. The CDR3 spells CAWSVDRKYEQYF. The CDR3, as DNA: TGTGCCTGGAGTGTGGACAGGAAGTACGAGCAGTACTTC.

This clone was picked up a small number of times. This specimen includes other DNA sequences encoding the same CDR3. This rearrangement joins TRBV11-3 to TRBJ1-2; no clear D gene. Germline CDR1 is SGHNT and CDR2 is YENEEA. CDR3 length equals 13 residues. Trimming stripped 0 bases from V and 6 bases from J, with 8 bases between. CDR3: CASSLEGGDGYTF. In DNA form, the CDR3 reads TGTGCCAGCAGCTTAGAGGGTGGCGATGGCTACACCTTC.

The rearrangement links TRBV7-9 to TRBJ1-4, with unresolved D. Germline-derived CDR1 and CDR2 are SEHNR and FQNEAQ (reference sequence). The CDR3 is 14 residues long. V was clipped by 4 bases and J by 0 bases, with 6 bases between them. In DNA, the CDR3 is TGTGCCAGCAGCTCTCTGACAACTAATGAAAAACTGTTTTTT. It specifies CASSSLTTNEKLFF. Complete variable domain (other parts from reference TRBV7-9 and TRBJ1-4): DTGVSQNPRHKITKRGQNVTFRCDPISEHNRLYWYRQTLGQGPEFLTYFQNEAQLEKSRLLSDRFSAERPKGSFSTLEIQRTEQGDSAMYLCASSSLTTNEKLFFGSGTQLSVL.

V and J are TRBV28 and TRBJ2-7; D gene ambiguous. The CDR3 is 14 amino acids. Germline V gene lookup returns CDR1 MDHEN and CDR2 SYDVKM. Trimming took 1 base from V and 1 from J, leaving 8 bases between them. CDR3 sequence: CASSLSVGSYEQYF. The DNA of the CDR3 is TGTGCCAGCAGTTTATCGGTAGGATCCTACGAGCAGTACTTC.

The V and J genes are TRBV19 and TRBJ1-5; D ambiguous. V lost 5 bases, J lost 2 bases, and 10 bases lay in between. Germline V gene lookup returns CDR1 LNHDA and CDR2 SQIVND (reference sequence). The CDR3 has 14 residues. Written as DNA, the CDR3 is TGTGCCAGTAGTGACACCGGGGGCAATCAGCCCCAGCATTTT. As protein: CASSDTGGNQPQHF.

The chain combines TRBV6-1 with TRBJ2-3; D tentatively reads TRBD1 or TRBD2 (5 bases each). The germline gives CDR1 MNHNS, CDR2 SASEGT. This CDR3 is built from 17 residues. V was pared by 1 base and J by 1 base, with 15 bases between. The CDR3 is CASSEVSEGFGTDTQYF. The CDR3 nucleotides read TGTGCCAGCAGTGAAGTGTCAGAGGGGTTTGGCACAGATACGCAGTATTTT.

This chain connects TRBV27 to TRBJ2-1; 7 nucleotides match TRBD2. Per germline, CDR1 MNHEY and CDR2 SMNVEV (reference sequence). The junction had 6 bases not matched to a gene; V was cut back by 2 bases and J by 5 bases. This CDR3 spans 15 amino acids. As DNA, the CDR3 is TGTGCCAGCAGTTTAATGGCTAGCGGAGACAATGAGCAGTTCTTC. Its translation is CASSLMASGDNEQFF.

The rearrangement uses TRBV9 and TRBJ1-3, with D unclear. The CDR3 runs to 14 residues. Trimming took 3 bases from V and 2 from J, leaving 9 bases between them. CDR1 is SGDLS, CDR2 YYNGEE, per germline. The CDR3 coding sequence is TGTGCCAGCAGCGGTGGTGGTACTGGAAACACCATATATTTT. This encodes CASSGGGTGNTIYF.

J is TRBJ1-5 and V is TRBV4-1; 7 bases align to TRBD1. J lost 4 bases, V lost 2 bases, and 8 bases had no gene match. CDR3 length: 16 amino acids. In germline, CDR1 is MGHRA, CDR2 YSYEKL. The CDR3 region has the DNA TGCGCCAGCAGCCAAATGGGGACAGCTAAGAATCAGCCCCAGCATTTT. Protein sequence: CASSQMGTAKNQPQHF.

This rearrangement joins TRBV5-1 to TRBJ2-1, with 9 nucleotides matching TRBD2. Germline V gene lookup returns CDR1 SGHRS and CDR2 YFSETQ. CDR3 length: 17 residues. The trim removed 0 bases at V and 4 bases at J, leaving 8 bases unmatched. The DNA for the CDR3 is TGCGCCAGCAGCTTGGAGGATGCGGGAGGGCCGTACAATGAGCAGTTCTTC. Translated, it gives CASSLEDAGGPYNEQFF.

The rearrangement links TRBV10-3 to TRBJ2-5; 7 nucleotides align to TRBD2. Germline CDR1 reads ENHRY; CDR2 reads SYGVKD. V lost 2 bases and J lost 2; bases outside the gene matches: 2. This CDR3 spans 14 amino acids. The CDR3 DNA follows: TGTGCCATCAGTGAGGGGGGGGAGCAAGAGACCCAGTACTTC. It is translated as CAISEGGEQETQYF.

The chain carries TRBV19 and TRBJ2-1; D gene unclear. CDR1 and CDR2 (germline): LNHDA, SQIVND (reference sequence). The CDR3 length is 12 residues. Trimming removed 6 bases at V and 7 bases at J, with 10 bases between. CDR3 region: CASSFTVNEQFF. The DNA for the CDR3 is TGTGCCAGTAGCTTTACCGTTAATGAGCAGTTCTTC.

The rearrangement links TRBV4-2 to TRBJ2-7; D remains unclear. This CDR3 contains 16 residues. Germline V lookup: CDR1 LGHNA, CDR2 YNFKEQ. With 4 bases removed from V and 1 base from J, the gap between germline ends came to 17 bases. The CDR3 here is CASSLRTSDLSYEQYF. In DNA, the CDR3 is TGTGCCAGCAGCCTACGGACCTCGGACCTTTCCTACGAGCAGTACTTC.

This CDR3 is CASSPFGIPNEKLFF. CDR3 DNA: TGCGCCAGCAGTCCATTTGGTATCCCCAATGAAAAACTGTTTTTT. The genes are TRBV5-1 and TRBJ1-4; D remains ambiguous. The V end was cut by 5 bases, the J end by 5 bases, with 16 bases between. CDR1 is SGHRS, CDR2 YFSETQ, per germline. This CDR3 region has 15 residues.

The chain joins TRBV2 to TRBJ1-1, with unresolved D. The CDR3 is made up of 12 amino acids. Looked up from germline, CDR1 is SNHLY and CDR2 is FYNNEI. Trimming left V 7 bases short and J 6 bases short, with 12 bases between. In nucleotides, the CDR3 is TGTGCCAGCAAGTCCATTCGGCCTGAAGCTTTCTTT. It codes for CASKSIRPEAFF.

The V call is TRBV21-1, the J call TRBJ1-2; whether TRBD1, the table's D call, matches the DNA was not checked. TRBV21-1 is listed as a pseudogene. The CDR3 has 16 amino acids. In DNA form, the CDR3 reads TGTGCCAGCAGCAAAAGGGAGGACAGGGTTGGCTATGGCTACACCTTC. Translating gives CASSKREDRVGYGYTF.

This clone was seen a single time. The CDR3 DNA sequence: TGTGCCAGCAGCGTAGAGTTCCTGAGAGGGACCCAGTACTTC. It is translated as CASSVEFLRGTQYF. The chain uses TRBV9 and TRBJ2-5; D ambiguous. The CDR3 consists of 14 residues. Trimming left V 0 bases short and J 7 bases short, with 13 bases between. Germline CDR1 reads SGDLS; CDR2 reads YYNGEE.

CDR3 sequence (DNA): TGTGCCATCAGTGAGTTGTCTAGTAGTTCGGATACGCAGTATTTT. Its protein is CAISELSSSSDTQYF. The chain has TRBV10-3 and TRBJ2-3, with D unresolved. The CDR3 covers 15 residues. Germline CDR1 is ENHRY and CDR2 is SYGVKD. V was pared by 1 base and J by 6 bases, with 14 bases between.

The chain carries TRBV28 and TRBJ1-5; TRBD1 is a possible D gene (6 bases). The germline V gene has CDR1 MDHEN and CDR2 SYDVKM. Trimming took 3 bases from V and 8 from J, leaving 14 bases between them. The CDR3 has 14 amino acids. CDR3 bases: TGTGCCAGCAGTTTTGGATCGGGGGGCAAGCCCCAGCATTTT. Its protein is CASSFGSGGKPQHF.

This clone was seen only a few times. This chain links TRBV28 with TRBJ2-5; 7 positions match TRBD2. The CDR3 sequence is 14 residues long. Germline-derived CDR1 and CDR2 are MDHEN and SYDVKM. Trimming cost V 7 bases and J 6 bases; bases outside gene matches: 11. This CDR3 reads CASNLAEEFKTQYF. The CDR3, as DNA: TGTGCCAGCAACCTAGCGGAGGAGTTCAAGACCCAGTACTTC.

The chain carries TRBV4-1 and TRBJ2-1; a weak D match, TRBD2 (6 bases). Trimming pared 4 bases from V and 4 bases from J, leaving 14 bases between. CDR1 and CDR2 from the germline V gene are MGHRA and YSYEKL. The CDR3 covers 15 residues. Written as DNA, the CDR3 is TGCGCCAGCAGCCTATGGCGGGGAAATTACAATGAGCAGTTCTTC. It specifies CASSLWRGNYNEQFF.

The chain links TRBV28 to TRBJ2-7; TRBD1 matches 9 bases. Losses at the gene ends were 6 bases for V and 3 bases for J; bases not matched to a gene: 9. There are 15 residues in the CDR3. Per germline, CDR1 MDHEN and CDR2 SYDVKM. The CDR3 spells CASRGTGTGYYEQYF. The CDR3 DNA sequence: TGTGCCAGCAGGGGAACCGGGACAGGGTACTACGAGCAGTACTTC.

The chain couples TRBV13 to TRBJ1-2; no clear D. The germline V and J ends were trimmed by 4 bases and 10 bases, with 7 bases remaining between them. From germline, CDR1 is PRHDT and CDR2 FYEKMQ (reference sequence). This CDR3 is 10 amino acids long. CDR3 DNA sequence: TGTGCCAGCAGCTCTCGTGACTACACCTTC. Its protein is CASSSRDYTF.

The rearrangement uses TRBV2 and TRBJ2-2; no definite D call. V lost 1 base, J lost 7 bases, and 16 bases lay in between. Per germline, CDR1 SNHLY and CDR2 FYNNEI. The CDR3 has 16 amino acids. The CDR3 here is CASSEGAPDHVGELFF. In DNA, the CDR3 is TGTGCCAGCAGTGAAGGCGCGCCAGACCATGTCGGGGAGCTGTTTTTT. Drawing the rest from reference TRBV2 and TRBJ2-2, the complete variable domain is EPEVTQTPSHQVTQMGQEVILRCVPISNHLYFYWYRQILGQKVEFLVSFYNNEISEKSEIFDDQFSVERPDGSNFTLKIRSTKLEDSAMYFCASSEGAPDHVGELFFGEGSRLTVL.

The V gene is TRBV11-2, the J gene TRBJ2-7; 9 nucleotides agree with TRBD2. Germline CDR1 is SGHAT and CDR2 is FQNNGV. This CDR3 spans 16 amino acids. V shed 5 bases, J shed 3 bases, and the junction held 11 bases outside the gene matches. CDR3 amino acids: CASSPPRVSGGYEQYF. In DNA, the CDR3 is TGTGCCAGCAGCCCCCCCCGTGTTAGCGGGGGCTACGAGCAGTACTTC. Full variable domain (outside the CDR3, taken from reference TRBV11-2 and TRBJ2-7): EAGVAQSPRYKIIEKRQSVAFWCNPISGHATLYWYQQILGQGPKLLIQFQNNGVVDDSQLPKDRFSAERLKGVDSTLKIQPAKLEDSAVYLCASSPPRVSGGYEQYFGPGTRLTVT.

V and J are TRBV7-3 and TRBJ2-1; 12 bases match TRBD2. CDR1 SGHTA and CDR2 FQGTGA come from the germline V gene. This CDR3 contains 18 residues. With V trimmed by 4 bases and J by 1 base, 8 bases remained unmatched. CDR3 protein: CASSSQTSGSPSYNEQFF. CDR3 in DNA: TGTGCCAGCAGCTCCCAGACTAGCGGGAGTCCATCCTACAATGAGCAGTTCTTC.

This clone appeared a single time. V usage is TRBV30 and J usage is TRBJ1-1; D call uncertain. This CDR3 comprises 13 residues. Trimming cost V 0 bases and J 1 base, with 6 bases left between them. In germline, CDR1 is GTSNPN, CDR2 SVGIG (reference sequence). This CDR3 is CAWSVFGNTEAFF. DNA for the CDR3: TGTGCCTGGAGTGTGTTCGGGAACACTGAAGCTTTCTTT.

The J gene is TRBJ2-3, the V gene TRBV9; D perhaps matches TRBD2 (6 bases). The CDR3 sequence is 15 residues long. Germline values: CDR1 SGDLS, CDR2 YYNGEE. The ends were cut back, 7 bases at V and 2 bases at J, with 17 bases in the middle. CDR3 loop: CASLYRDSITDTQYF. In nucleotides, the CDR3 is TGTGCCAGCCTCTATCGGGACTCCATCACAGATACGCAGTATTTT.

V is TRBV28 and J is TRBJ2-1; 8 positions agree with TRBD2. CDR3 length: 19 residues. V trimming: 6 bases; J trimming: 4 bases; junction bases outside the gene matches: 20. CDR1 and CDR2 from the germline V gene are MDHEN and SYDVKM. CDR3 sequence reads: CASRPPGPKPSGRYNEQFF. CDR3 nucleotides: TGTGCCAGCAGACCACCGGGGCCAAAGCCCAGCGGGAGATACAATGAGCAGTTCTTC.